Below are 24 T cell receptor beta chains sequenced from a single sample in a study of blood T cell repertoires in COVID-19. The assay was immunoSEQ multiplex PCR, and TCRdb's table has in-frame clones only and misses some. The profile shows about 50,000 clones, 86% of them singletons. Sequenced: peripheral blood. These receptors were obtained from a woman aged 55-69 years with acute or convalescent COVID-19.

The CDR3 here is CASSPAGTGSNHEQYF. The CDR3 DNA is TGTGCCAGCAGCCCCGCAGGGACAGGGAGTAACCACGAGCAGTACTTC. The chain is built from TRBV5-4 and TRBJ2-7, with 9 bases fitting TRBD1. CDR1 is SGHNT and CDR2 is YYREEE in the germline V gene (reference sequence). This CDR3 has 16 amino acids. The J segment lost 5 bases and the V segment lost 4 bases, leaving 13 bases of the junction unmatched. Complete variable domain (other parts from reference TRBV5-4 and TRBJ2-7): ETGVTQSPTHLIKTRGQQVTLRCSSQSGHNTVSWYQQALGQGPQFIFQYYREEENGRGNFPPRFSGLQFPNYSSELNVNALELDDSALYLCASSPAGTGSNHEQYFGPGTRLTVT.

DNA for the CDR3: TGCAGTGCTAGTACCGGGACAGGGGTTTGGAGCAATCAGCCCCAGCATTTT. Amino acids: CSASTGTGVWSNQPQHF. The V gene is TRBV20-1, the J gene TRBJ1-5; 10 bases agree with TRBD1. V lost 3 bases to trimming and J lost 1 base; unmatched junction nucleotides: 9. The CDR3 has 17 amino acids. Per the germline V gene, CDR1 is DFQATT and CDR2 is SNEGSKA (reference sequence).

J is TRBJ1-5 and V is TRBV12-3 or TRBV12-4, with a possible D match to TRBD1 (6 bases). The V and J ends lost 7 bases and 6 bases respectively, with 13 bases between them. This CDR3 region has 13 residues. The CDR3 DNA reads as TGTGCCAGCACGACAGGTTGGCGTCAGCCCCAGCATTTT. The encoded protein is CASTTGWRQPQHF.

J is TRBJ1-1 and V is TRBV14, with 7 bases fitting TRBD1. The CDR3 spans 14 residues. V lost 0 bases, J lost 4 bases, and 2 bases stayed unmatched. Looked up from germline, CDR1 is SGHDN and CDR2 is FVKESK. CDR3 in DNA: TGTGCCAGCAGCCAAGAGACAGGGCGCACTGAAGCTTTCTTT. As protein: CASSQETGRTEAFF.

The chain couples TRBV19 to TRBJ1-4, with D unclear. Germline V CDR1 and CDR2: LNHDA, SQIVND (reference sequence). CDR3 length: 15 amino acids. With 7 bases removed from V and 0 bases from J, the gap between germline ends came to 12 bases. CDR3 DNA: TGTGCCAGTAAGCGGGGTCCAGCAACTAATGAAAAACTGTTTTTT. Residues: CASKRGPATNEKLFF.

The sample holds a few counts of this clone. This chain uses TRBV28 with TRBJ1-2; D is possibly TRBD1 (5 bases). V was shortened by 8 bases and J by 2 bases, with 21 bases between the two germline ends. Germline CDR1 MDHEN, CDR2 SYDVKM. The CDR3 runs to 16 residues. The CDR3 loop reads CASREEGGGYNYGYTF. The DNA of the CDR3 is TGTGCCAGCCGCGAGGAAGGCGGGGGATACAACTATGGCTACACCTTC.

This chain links TRBV6-6 with TRBJ1-1; a possible D gene is TRBD1 (6 bases). The V and J ends lost 5 bases and 6 bases respectively, with 28 bases between them. Per the germline V gene, CDR1 is MNHNY and CDR2 is SVGAGI (reference sequence). The CDR3 has 18 residues. The CDR3 DNA sequence: TGTGCCAGCAGTCCACACGGGGTAGGGGGGGTGTCGGGAGCTGAAGCTTTCTTT. It translates to CASSPHGVGGVSGAEAFF.

The rearrangement links TRBV7-2 to TRBJ1-4, with D perhaps TRBD1 (6 bases). Germline loops: CDR1 SGHTA, CDR2 FQGNSA. V shed 5 bases and J shed 3 bases, with 13 bases lying between them. This CDR3 contains 15 residues. CDR3 sequence: CASSPQGKANEKLFF. CDR3 sequence (DNA): TGTGCCAGCAGCCCCCAGGGGAAGGCTAATGAAAAACTGTTTTTT.

This rearrangement joins TRBV19 to TRBJ1-4, with 9 nucleotides matching TRBD1. The CDR3 consists of 16 residues. Germline V gene data show CDR1 as LNHDA and CDR2 as SQIVND (reference sequence). Unmatched junction bases numbered 8, after V lost 5 bases and J lost 4 bases. The CDR3 DNA follows: TGTGCCAGTAGTTTCCGGACAGGGGACCTTAATGAAAAACTGTTTTTT. It translates to CASSFRTGDLNEKLFF.

The CDR3 region is CAISLLGAGEGNEQFF. The CDR3 DNA sequence: TGTGCCATCAGCCTCCTCGGAGCGGGGGAAGGCAATGAGCAGTTCTTC. The chain joins TRBV10-3 to TRBJ2-1; 8 nucleotides line up with TRBD2. The CDR3 extends over 16 amino acids. V dropped 6 bases and J dropped 6; count of bases not matched to a gene: 13. CDR1 is ENHRY, CDR2 SYGVKD, per germline.

This clone has only one observation. This chain links TRBV20-1 with TRBJ1-4; a possible D gene is TRBD1 (5 bases). CDR3 size: 15 residues. Germline V lookup: CDR1 DFQATT, CDR2 SNEGSKA (reference sequence). Trimming pared 3 bases from V and 5 bases from J, leaving 16 bases between. The CDR3 region is CSASSGELRNEKLFF. The CDR3 DNA follows: TGCAGTGCTAGTTCGGGGGAGTTACGAAATGAAAAACTGTTTTTT.

The V and J genes are TRBV7-6 and TRBJ1-2; 8 bases agree with TRBD1. CDR3 size: 15 residues. Trimming cost V 5 bases and J 4 bases; bases outside gene matches: 9. CDR1 and CDR2 (germline): SGHVS, FNYEAQ. Here the CDR3 DNA reads TGTGCCAGCAGCACGGCAGGGGGCGGAGGCTATGGCTACACCTTC. Protein sequence: CASSTAGGGGYGYTF.

V is TRBV14 and J is TRBJ1-1, with D uncertain. Germline V CDR1 and CDR2: SGHDN, FVKESK. V lost 6 bases and J lost 1, with 9 bases in between. The CDR3 has 13 residues. CDR3 nucleotide sequence: TGTGCCAGCAGACAAACACGGAACACTGAAGCTTTCTTT. Protein sequence: CASRQTRNTEAFF. Filled out from reference TRBV14 and TRBJ1-1, the complete variable domain reads EAGVTQFPSHSVIEKGQTVTLRCDPISGHDNLYWYRRVMGKEIKFLLHFVKESKQDESGMPNNRFLAERTGGTYSTLKVQPAELEDSGVYFCASRQTRNTEAFFGQGTRLTVV.

The rearrangement joins TRBV4-1 to TRBJ1-6; 9 bases line up with TRBD1. J gave up 6 bases and V 5 bases, and 17 bases lay outside the gene matches. This CDR3 has 19 amino acids. In germline, CDR1 is MGHRA, CDR2 YSYEKL. DNA of the CDR3: TGCGCCAGCAGCGCTATGGACAGGGGAGGGACTATGGGTAATTCACCCCTCCACTTT. This encodes CASSAMDRGGTMGNSPLHF.

The V and J genes are TRBV9 and TRBJ2-1; 13 bases are shared with TRBD2. The germline V gene encodes CDR1 SGDLS and CDR2 YYNGEE. The junction had 4 bases not matched to a gene; V was cut back by 4 bases and J by 9 bases. The CDR3 is 14 residues long. The CDR3 DNA is TGTGCCAGCAGCACCGGGACTAGCGGGATTGAGCAGTTCTTC. Protein sequence: CASSTGTSGIEQFF.

The CDR3 bases are TGTGCCAGCAGCCAAGCCTGGACGGCGGGCCCAGGGTTCTTC. Translating gives CASSQAWTAGPGFF. This chain joins TRBV14 and TRBJ2-1; a possible D gene is TRBD2 (5 bases). The CDR3 length is 14 residues. Trimming shortened V by 1 base and J by 15 bases, and 19 bases separated the two germline ends. Germline V gene data show CDR1 as SGHDN and CDR2 as FVKESK.

V gene TRBV9 combines with J gene TRBJ2-7; possible D gene TRBD2, 6 bases. The CDR3 is made up of 15 amino acids. The V end was cut by 0 bases, the J end by 2 bases, with 12 bases between. The germline V gene encodes CDR1 SGDLS and CDR2 YYNGEE. DNA of the CDR3: TGTGCCAGCAGCGTAGAAACCGGGGGAACCTACGAGCAGTACTTC. This gives the protein CASSVETGGTYEQYF.

This CDR3 reads CAISSDDADTQYF. CDR3 coding DNA: TGTGCCATCAGCAGCGACGATGCAGATACGCAGTATTTT. The chain recombines TRBV10-3 with TRBJ2-3; D gene ambiguous. There are 13 residues in the CDR3. Deletions cut 6 bases from V and 4 bases from J, with 11 bases between. CDR1 and CDR2 (germline): ENHRY, SYGVKD.

V and J are TRBV5-4 and TRBJ2-6, with D possibly matching TRBD1 (5 bases). The CDR3 covers 18 residues. The germline gives CDR1 SGHNT, CDR2 YYREEE (reference sequence). V was cut by 0 bases and J by 5 bases, with 18 bases left in between. The CDR3 nucleotides are TGTGCCAGCAGCTTGGTGGGGCAGGGAAATAGCTGGGCCAACGTCCTGACTTTC. It yields the protein CASSLVGQGNSWANVLTF.

The chain's CDR3 is CASSRTDFGTGELFF. CDR3 DNA sequence: TGTGCCAGCAGCCGCACGGACTTCGGCACCGGGGAGCTGTTTTTT. The genes are TRBV6-4 and TRBJ2-2, with D perhaps matching TRBD2 (5 bases). Germline loops: CDR1 MRHNA, CDR2 SNTAGT. V lost 6 bases, J lost 4 bases, and 15 bases lay in between. The CDR3 is 15 residues long.

This chain connects TRBV6-5 to TRBJ1-1; D gene uncertain. Germline CDR1 is MNHEY and CDR2 is SVGAGI. CDR3 size: 15 residues. Trimming removed 0 bases at V and 2 bases at J, with 10 bases between. The CDR3 DNA reads TGTGCCAGCAGTTACTCTCGAAGGAGAAACACTGAAGCTTTCTTT. Protein: CASSYSRRRNTEAFF.

Only a few counts were recorded for this clone. This sequence joins TRBV7-2 and TRBJ1-6, with a weak D call TRBD1 (5 bases). The germline CDR1 and CDR2 sequences are SGHTA and FQGNSA. The ends were cut back, 7 bases at V and 6 bases at J, with 16 bases in the middle. This CDR3 has 15 amino acids. The CDR3 loop is CASNPAAGVNSPLHF. As DNA, the CDR3 is TGTGCCAGCAACCCTGCGGCGGGGGTTAATTCACCCCTCCACTTT. The whole variable domain, filled in from reference TRBV7-2 and TRBJ1-6, reads GAGVSQSPSNKVTEKGKDVELRCDPISGHTALYWYRQSLGQGLEFLIYFQGNSAPDKSGLPSDRFSAERTGGSVSTLTIQRTQQEDSAVYLCASNPAAGVNSPLHFGNGTRLTVT.

This clone was counted once. V usage is TRBV6-1 and J usage is TRBJ2-6; D may be TRBD2 (5 bases). V lost 2 bases to trimming and J lost 4 bases, with 12 bases between them. CDR1 MNHNS and CDR2 SASEGT come from the germline V gene. The CDR3 sequence is 16 residues long. CDR3 DNA sequence: TGTGCCAGCAGTGAATCGAGGGCCTCGGGGGCCAACGTCCTGACTTTC. Amino acid sequence: CASSESRASGANVLTF.

The chain carries TRBV9 and TRBJ2-2; D perhaps matches TRBD2 (5 bases). The V end lost 0 bases, the J end lost 6 bases, and 12 bases lay between the germline ends. The germline V gene encodes CDR1 SGDLS and CDR2 YYNGEE. This CDR3 region has 15 residues. CDR3 loop: CASSVVALGAGELFF. In DNA, the CDR3 is TGTGCCAGCAGCGTAGTAGCGTTGGGCGCCGGGGAGCTGTTTTTT.